This entry lists 24 T cell receptor beta chains sequenced from one sample in a study of spatial heterogeneity in lung cancer (dated by TCRdb to the late 2010s). The sample's time point, from its label and the paper: sample taken at primary tumor resection. For TCR sequencing, whole RNA was extracted from tumor and nontumor lung tissue, or from cryopreserved PBMC samples, and no cell sorting was done. Receptors were amplified or captured by 5' RACE. The sequencing machine was a NextSeq 500. The public reads were reprocessed in TCRdb via fastp at Q25 and MiXCR, keeping in-frame beta chains. Entries that share a CDR3 protein sequence are merged under the most common genes and DNA. The sample records around 1,000 distinct CDR3 sequences, roughly 70% of which are singletons. The top ten clonotypes cover more than 6.5% of the sample. The input for sequencing was PBMCs, taken at surgery. The receptors here all came from a male donor with early-stage non-small cell lung cancer.

In the case of this clonotype: Within a library made for alpha chains, this beta chain is off target, and its count is uninformative. The rearrangement joins TRBV20-1 to TRBJ1-1; no reliable D call. V lost 6 bases to trimming and J lost 4 bases, with 12 bases between them. CDR1 is DFQATT, CDR2 SNEGSKA, per germline (reference sequence). This CDR3 has 12 amino acids. The DNA for the CDR3 is TGCAGTGCCTGGGCGGAGGGCACTGAAGCTTTCTTT. Protein sequence: CSAWAEGTEAFF.

This clonotype has just a few counts. This beta chain is a stray read from a library made for alpha chains; its abundance is not meaningful. V and J are TRBV29-1 and TRBJ2-1; possibly TRBD1 for D (6 bases). In germline, CDR1 is SQVTM, CDR2 ANQGSEA. CDR3 size: 12 residues. Trimming removed 6 bases at V and 6 bases at J, with 12 bases between. This chain's CDR3 is CSVAGQTNEQFF. The CDR3, as DNA: TGCAGCGTGGCAGGACAGACCAATGAGCAGTTCTTC.

Comment on this clonotype: This beta chain represents an off-target read in a library built for alpha chains; its size is of limited meaning. The CDR3 bases are TGTGCCAGCAGCGTGGCTGAGAGGAATACGCAGTATTTT. It is translated as CASSVAERNTQYF. The rearrangement joins TRBV7-2 to TRBJ2-3; no firm D call. CDR3 length: 13 residues. Germline V CDR1 and CDR2: SGHTA, FQGNSA. Deletions cut 5 bases from V and 7 bases from J, with 13 bases between.

This clonotype was recorded once. This beta chain appears as a stray read in a library generated for alpha chains; its size is not informative. J is TRBJ2-4 and V is TRBV20-1, with D possibly being TRBD2 (6 bases). Germline V gene data show CDR1 as DFQATT and CDR2 as SNEGSKA (reference sequence). CDR3 length: 14 residues. Trimming cost V 1 base and J 2 bases, with 9 bases left between them. This chain's CDR3 is CSARGGDSKNIQYF. DNA for the CDR3: TGCAGTGCTAGAGGGGGGGACTCCAAAAACATTCAGTACTTC.

This clonotype was seen more than once but under ten times. This beta chain came through as a stray read in a library set up for alpha chains, and its size says little. This rearrangement joins TRBV29-1 to TRBJ2-7; 7 nucleotides agree with TRBD1. Looked up from germline, CDR1 is SQVTM and CDR2 is ANQGSEA. CDR3 length: 12 residues. Trimming cost V 6 bases and J 3 bases; bases outside gene matches: 5. The DNA of the CDR3 is TGCAGCGTGGGCCGGGACAGCTACGAGCAGTACTTC. Its protein product is CSVGRDSYEQYF.

Points on this clonotype: Since the library was made to target alpha chains, this beta chain is a stray read and its abundance is not meaningful. The J gene is TRBJ2-1, the V gene TRBV30; D gene unclear. This CDR3 spans 13 amino acids. Trimming pared 5 bases from V and 1 base from J, leaving 9 bases between. CDR1 GTSNPN and CDR2 SVGIG come from the germline V gene (reference sequence). The CDR3 DNA reads TGTGCCTGGCGCCGGCTGTCCTACAATGAGCAGTTCTTC. Its protein product is CAWRRLSYNEQFF.

In the case of this clonotype: This beta chain lies outside the target of a library built for alpha chains; its clone size means little. The chain uses TRBV7-2 and TRBJ2-3, with D unclear. CDR3 length: 14 amino acids. Trimming pared 5 bases from V and 3 bases from J, leaving 12 bases between. The V gene's germline CDR1 is SGHTA and CDR2 FQGNSA. CDR3 sequence reads: CASSLQTLTDTQYF. In DNA, the CDR3 is TGTGCCAGCAGCCTACAGACCCTTACAGATACGCAGTATTTT.

This clonotype was seen a few times. Found in a library prepared for alpha chains, this beta chain is an off-target read, and its abundance has little meaning. The V gene is TRBV7-9, the J gene TRBJ2-6; D could derive from TRBD1 or TRBD2 (5 bases each). CDR1 SEHNR and CDR2 FQNEAQ come from the germline V gene (reference sequence). V was pared by 5 bases and J by 0 bases, with 17 bases between. The CDR3 has 18 residues. The CDR3 region has the DNA TGTGCCAGCAGCCCGGCCAGAGGGGTCAGCTCTGGGGCCAACGTCCTGACTTTC. It translates to CASSPARGVSSGANVLTF.

In regard to this clonotype: A library made for alpha chains picked up this beta chain off target, so its size means little. This sequence joins TRBV28 and TRBJ2-7; 9 positions match TRBD1. This CDR3 has 14 residues. V lost 6 bases to trimming and J lost 4 bases; unmatched junction nucleotides: 7. Germline CDR1 is MDHEN and CDR2 is SYDVKM. For the CDR3, the DNA is TGTGCCAGCAGCCTCCGGGACAGGGTGTACGAGCAGTACTTC. Its translation: CASSLRDRVYEQYF.

Worth noting for this clonotype: This beta chain is an off-target read within a library intended for alpha chains, so its frequency means little. V is TRBV20-1 and J is TRBJ2-3, with unresolved D. Trimming took 0 bases from V and 4 from J, leaving 8 bases between them. The germline CDR1 and CDR2 sequences are DFQATT and SNEGSKA (reference sequence). The CDR3 runs to 13 residues. For the CDR3, the DNA is TGCAGTGCTAGAGATGTAAGGGCAGATACGCAGTATTTT. Translation gives CSARDVRADTQYF.

This clonotype was seen just once. The library was designed around alpha chains, so this beta chain is a stray read whose abundance carries little weight. This sequence joins TRBV6-1 and TRBJ1-4; 8 nucleotides line up with TRBD1. V dropped 8 bases and J dropped 8; count of bases not matched to a gene: 7. The length of the CDR3 is 13 residues. Germline V gene lookup returns CDR1 MNHNS and CDR2 SASEGT. Written as DNA, the CDR3 is TGTGCCAGCGCCAGGGGGCAGGGGGAAAAACTGTTTTTT. It yields the protein CASARGQGEKLFF.

For this clonotype: This beta chain lies outside the target of a library built for alpha chains; its clone size means little. The V call is TRBV5-5, the J call TRBJ2-2; D uncertain. CDR3 length equals 14 residues. The germline V gene encodes CDR1 SGHKS and CDR2 YYEKEE (reference sequence). Trimming removed 1 base from V and 1 base from J, with 5 bases in between. The CDR3 here is CASSLRQNTGELFF. DNA for the CDR3: TGTGCCAGCAGCTTGCGGCAGAACACCGGGGAGCTGTTTTTT. The entire variable domain, with the rest obtained from reference TRBV5-5 and TRBJ2-2, is as follows: DAGVTQSPTHLIKTRGQQVTLRCSPISGHKSVSWYQQVLGQGPQFIFQYYEKEERGRGNFPDRFSARQFPNYSSELNVNALLLGDSALYLCASSLRQNTGELFFGEGSRLTVL.

Only a few counts were recorded for this clonotype. A library prepared for alpha chains yielded this beta chain as an off-target read; its size is of little meaning. V usage is TRBV30 and J usage is TRBJ1-2; 9 bases line up with TRBD1. Germline assignment: CDR1 GTSNPN and CDR2 SVGIG (reference sequence). This CDR3 comprises 13 residues. V shed 3 bases, J shed 4 bases, and the junction held 3 bases outside the gene matches. The CDR3 DNA reads TGTGCCTGGAGGGGACAGGGAGGCTATGGCTACACCTTC. Residues: CAWRGQGGYGYTF.

Comment on this clonotype: This beta chain turned up in a library designed for alpha chains; as an off-target read, its abundance says little. This chain links TRBV19 with TRBJ2-3, with D possibly being TRBD1 (5 bases). The CDR3 runs 14 residues. The V and J ends lost 1 base and 4 bases respectively, with 9 bases between them. The germline CDR1 and CDR2 sequences are LNHDA and SQIVND (reference sequence). The CDR3 bases are TGTGCCAGTAGTATAGCAGGGCGGCCAGATACGCAGTATTTT. It codes for CASSIAGRPDTQYF.

Regarding this clonotype: This beta chain is an unintended read in a library built for alpha chains; its size means little. This chain links TRBV20-1 with TRBJ1-5; D gene unclear. Trimming shortened V by 3 bases and J by 3 bases, and 6 bases separated the two germline ends. Germline V gives CDR1 DFQATT, CDR2 SNEGSKA (reference sequence). The length of the CDR3 is 12 residues. For the CDR3, the DNA is TGCAGTGCTAGTAATAACAATCAGCCCCAGCATTTT. Its protein product is CSASNNNQPQHF.

About this clonotype itself: Since the library was made to target alpha chains, this beta chain is a stray read and its abundance is not meaningful. The J gene is TRBJ1-2, the V gene TRBV3-1; D unclear. Germline CDR1 LGHDT, CDR2 YNNKEL (reference sequence). The CDR3 is made up of 13 amino acids. With 0 bases removed from V and 4 bases from J, the gap between germline ends came to 6 bases. This CDR3 reads CASSQEIFYGYTF. Here the CDR3 DNA reads TGTGCCAGCAGCCAAGAGATATTCTATGGCTACACCTTC.

Regarding this clonotype: Since the library was made to target alpha chains, this beta chain is a stray read and its abundance is not meaningful. The chain combines TRBV6-2 or TRBV6-3 with TRBJ2-3; D is unclear. The CDR3 consists of 11 residues. CDR1 and CDR2 (germline): MNHEY, SVGEGT. V lost 6 bases and J lost 3, with 4 bases in between. In nucleotides, the CDR3 is TGTGCCAGCAGCCAAACAGATACGCAGTATTTT. Translation: CASSQTDTQYF.

A note on this clonotype: The library was prepared for alpha chains; this beta chain is a stray read, so its frequency means little. The rearrangement uses TRBV6-1 and TRBJ1-2; no definite D call. This CDR3 spans 12 amino acids. Germline CDR1 MNHNS, CDR2 SASEGT. The V and J ends lost 1 base and 7 bases respectively, with 7 bases between them. CDR3 DNA: TGTGCCAGCAGTGAAGGAACGCCTGGCTACACCTTC. Residues: CASSEGTPGYTF.

A word on this clonotype: A library made for alpha chains picked up this beta chain off target, so its size means little. The J gene is TRBJ2-3, the V gene TRBV4-3; D remains ambiguous. The CDR3 spans 14 residues. Trimming removed 0 bases from V and 2 bases from J, with 6 bases in between. Germline assignment: CDR1 LGHNA and CDR2 YSLEER. The CDR3 DNA follows: TGCGCCAGCAGCCAAGACTCTATCACAGATACGCAGTATTTT. Amino acids: CASSQDSITDTQYF.

As for this clonotype: This beta chain is a stray sequence in a library constructed for alpha chains; its clone size is not meaningful. The rearrangement links TRBV29-1 to TRBJ2-3; 9 bases map to TRBD1. This CDR3 has 14 residues. CDR1 and CDR2 (germline): SQVTM, ANQGSEA. V was clipped by 8 bases and J by 3 bases; unmatched bases: 9. CDR3 in amino acids: CSTPQGAATDTQYF. CDR3 sequence (DNA): TGCAGCACCCCACAGGGGGCGGCTACAGATACGCAGTATTTT.

In regard to this clonotype: Since it is a stray read in a library aimed at alpha chains, this beta chain has a size that is not meaningful. The V call is TRBV7-9, the J call TRBJ1-1; 9 bases match TRBD1. With V trimmed by 3 bases and J by 4 bases, 9 bases remained unmatched. Germline V lookup: CDR1 SEHNR, CDR2 FQNEAQ (reference sequence). This CDR3 spans 16 amino acids. CDR3 sequence (DNA): TGTGCCAGCAGCTTGGGTCTGACAGGGGGTTTCACTGAAGCTTTCTTT. Protein product: CASSLGLTGGFTEAFF.

A remark on this clonotype: Being off target in a library aimed at alpha chains, this beta chain has a size of little meaning. The chain uses TRBV11-2 and TRBJ2-1, with 10 positions matching TRBD2. Per germline, CDR1 SGHAT and CDR2 FQNNGV. J gave up 10 bases and V 5 bases, and 11 bases lay outside the gene matches. The CDR3 has 15 amino acids. Here the CDR3 reads CASSPPAGGPREQFF. The CDR3 DNA reads TGTGCCAGCAGCCCACCAGCGGGGGGGCCTCGGGAGCAGTTCTTC.

Turning to this clonotype: The library was built for alpha chains, so this beta chain is an off-target read and its size means little. The V gene is TRBV2, the J gene TRBJ1-2; D unresolved. Trimming took off 2 bases at V and 3 bases at J, with 7 bases between the two ends. CDR3 length: 13 residues. CDR1 and CDR2 (germline): SNHLY, FYNNEI. The DNA for the CDR3 is TGTGCCAGCAGTGAAACACTTGACTATGGCTACACCTTC. Protein: CASSETLDYGYTF.

As for this clonotype: The library was built for alpha chains, so this beta chain is an off-target read and its size means little. The chain recombines TRBV12-3 or TRBV12-4 with TRBJ1-1, with D perhaps TRBD1 (5 bases). V lost 7 bases to trimming and J lost 1 base, with 19 bases between them. The CDR3 is made up of 16 amino acids. CDR3 coding DNA: TGTGCCAGCACCTCTCGCGTAGGGGCAGGGAACACTGAAGCTTTCTTT. The encoded protein is CASTSRVGAGNTEAFF.